Each of the 30 T cell receptor beta chains below was sequenced from the same sample in a study of cytomegalovirus exposure and HLA in healthy donors. TCRdb's copy holds only in-frame clones and misses some; the assay was immunoSEQ multiplex PCR. The profile covers approximately 260,000 clones, with about 86% appearing a single time and around 1.3% taken by the ten largest. Source material: PBMCs. The receptors originated from a woman younger than 45 in good health and CMV-seropositive.

This sequence joins TRBV5-4 and TRBJ2-7; 10 bases fit TRBD2. The V gene's germline CDR1 is SGHNT and CDR2 YYREEE (reference sequence). Trimming at V came to 4 bases and at J to 0 bases, leaving 7 bases not matched to a gene. This CDR3 comprises 16 residues. The CDR3 coding sequence is TGTGCCAGCAGCGTGGGACTAGCGAGAAGCTCCTACGAGCAGTACTTC. As protein: CASSVGLARSSYEQYF.

The chain carries TRBV19 and TRBJ2-2; 9 bases are shared with TRBD1. Germline loops: CDR1 LNHDA, CDR2 SQIVND (reference sequence). This CDR3 has 14 residues. Germline trimming cut 6 bases from V and 6 bases from J; bases unmatched to any gene: 5. The CDR3 DNA follows: TGTGCCAGTAGACCGGGACAGGGCGCCGGGGAGCTGTTTTTT. Translation: CASRPGQGAGELFF.

This chain uses TRBV11-2 with TRBJ2-7, with 7 positions matching TRBD2. CDR3 length equals 16 residues. Germline-derived CDR1 and CDR2 are SGHAT and FQNNGV. The trim removed 5 bases at V and 5 bases at J, leaving 15 bases unmatched. As DNA, the CDR3 is TGTGCCAGCAGCATGTACACCGGGACTACCCACCACGAGCAGTACTTC. It is translated as CASSMYTGTTHHEQYF.

In DNA, the CDR3 is TGTGCCAGCAGCTCAATCACAGGGGGCGCCTCTGGCTACACCTTC. Translation: CASSSITGGASGYTF. V gene TRBV5-4 combines with J gene TRBJ1-2, with 9 bases aligning to TRBD1. V trimming: 3 bases; J trimming: 7 bases; junction bases outside the gene matches: 10. CDR3 length: 15 residues. The germline gives CDR1 SGHNT, CDR2 YYREEE (reference sequence).

The chain has TRBV5-6 and TRBJ2-7, with D hard to call. The germline gives CDR1 SGHDT, CDR2 YYEEEE. The V end was cut by 2 bases, the J end by 1 base, with 7 bases between. The CDR3 length is 13 residues. The CDR3 nucleotides read TGTGCCAGCAGCTTAGACGGGTCCTACGAGCAGTACTTC. Translation: CASSLDGSYEQYF.

The chain uses TRBV7-6 and TRBJ2-1, with TRBD2 matching 7 bases. Germline CDR1 SGHVS, CDR2 FNYEAQ. The CDR3 has 12 residues. With 9 bases clipped from V and 7 bases from J, the junction kept 6 bases outside the gene matches. CDR3 in amino acids: CASSAGVNEQFF. CDR3 DNA sequence: TGTGCCAGTTCTGCGGGAGTTAATGAGCAGTTCTTC.

The V call is TRBV30, the J call TRBJ2-7, with TRBD2 identical over 7 bases. The CDR3 totals 15 residues. After removal of 2 bases from V and 0 bases from J, the junction contained 7 bases not matched to a gene. Per the germline V gene, CDR1 is GTSNPN and CDR2 is SVGIG (reference sequence). CDR3 in DNA: TGTGCCTGGAGTATCGGGCGGGAGAGCTCCTACGAGCAGTACTTC. This codes for CAWSIGRESSYEQYF.

The V gene is TRBV9, the J gene TRBJ2-2, with 9 bases that match TRBD2. CDR1 and CDR2 from the germline V gene are SGDLS and YYNGEE. The CDR3 runs 17 residues. Unmatched junction bases numbered 3, after V lost 0 bases and J lost 0 bases. CDR3 amino acids: CASSVDAGGPNTGELFF. CDR3 nucleotides: TGTGCCAGCAGCGTAGACGCGGGAGGGCCGAACACCGGGGAGCTGTTTTTT.

V and J are TRBV30 and TRBJ1-2; 7 nucleotides align to TRBD1. The CDR3 has 13 residues. The V gene end was trimmed by 5 bases and the J gene end by 3 bases; junction bases not matched to a gene: 6. Per germline, CDR1 GTSNPN and CDR2 SVGIG (reference sequence). The CDR3 reads CAWLDRVDYGYTF. The CDR3 DNA reads TGTGCCTGGCTAGACAGGGTGGACTATGGCTACACCTTC.

CDR3 sequence: CASSQDASGYSYEQYF. The CDR3 bases are TGTGCCAGCAGCCAAGATGCTAGCGGGTACTCCTACGAGCAGTACTTC. The V and J genes are TRBV4-2 and TRBJ2-7, with 8 bases that match TRBD2. The CDR3 extends over 16 amino acids. The germline V gene encodes CDR1 LGHNA and CDR2 YNFKEQ. V shed 0 bases and J 0 bases; nucleotides not matched to a gene: 4.

The chain carries TRBV19 and TRBJ1-5, with a possible D match to TRBD1 (5 bases). The germline V gene encodes CDR1 LNHDA and CDR2 SQIVND (reference sequence). This CDR3 is built from 16 residues. Trimming removed 3 bases at V and 6 bases at J, with 18 bases between. CDR3 amino acids: CASSIGVGDIGQPQHF. The CDR3 coding sequence is TGTGCCAGTAGTATCGGAGTAGGGGATATCGGTCAGCCCCAGCATTTT.

The chain's CDR3 is CASSLAWDTGVYNEQFF. CDR3 nucleotide sequence: TGTGCCAGCAGTCTCGCCTGGGATACGGGAGTATACAATGAGCAGTTCTTC. This chain joins TRBV28 and TRBJ2-1, with D possibly matching TRBD2 (6 bases). This CDR3 contains 17 residues. The V end was cut by 5 bases, the J end by 4 bases, with 21 bases between. Germline V gene lookup returns CDR1 MDHEN and CDR2 SYDVKM.

This chain connects TRBV18 to TRBJ1-2; 12 positions match TRBD1. Germline CDR1 and CDR2: KGHSH and LQKENI. V lost 2 bases to trimming and J lost 4 bases; unmatched junction nucleotides: 2. The CDR3 loop spans 15 amino acids. CDR3 sequence reads: CASSPGTGGVYGYTF. The CDR3 nucleotides read TGTGCCAGCTCACCAGGGACAGGGGGCGTCTATGGCTACACCTTC. The full variable domain, rest sourced from reference TRBV18 and TRBJ1-2, is NAGVMQNPRHLVRRRGQEARLRCSPMKGHSHVYWYRQLPEEGLKFMVYLQKENIIDESGMPKERFSAEFPKEGPSILRIQQVVRGDSAAYFCASSPGTGGVYGYTFGSGTRLTVV.

This clone was counted only a few times. The V and J genes are TRBV15 and TRBJ2-2, with D unclear. The germline CDR1 and CDR2 sequences are LNHNV and YYDKDF (reference sequence). This CDR3 is 14 amino acids long. V lost 3 bases, J lost 3 bases, and 8 bases lay in between. This CDR3 reads CATSRAADTGELFF. The CDR3 nucleotides are TGTGCCACCAGCAGGGCTGCCGACACCGGGGAGCTGTTTTTT.

This clone occurred once. The rearrangement uses TRBV19 and TRBJ2-5; TRBD2 matches 8 bases. CDR1 LNHDA and CDR2 SQIVND come from the germline V gene (reference sequence). The ends lost 4 bases at V and 1 base at J; junction bases unmatched: 2. The CDR3 consists of 14 residues. This CDR3 reads CASSSGRLQETQYF. CDR3 bases: TGTGCCAGTAGTAGCGGGAGGCTCCAAGAGACCCAGTACTTC.

V gene TRBV27 combines with J gene TRBJ2-7; 12 bases align to TRBD1. CDR3 length equals 15 residues. The J segment lost 3 bases and the V segment lost 4 bases, leaving 4 bases of the junction unmatched. Germline V gives CDR1 MNHEY, CDR2 SMNVEV (reference sequence). The CDR3 coding sequence is TGTGCCAGCAGTTCCGGGACAGGGGGCTTCTACGAGCAGTACTTC. Translation: CASSSGTGGFYEQYF.

This clone has only a few counts. At one end the junction does not follow the germline gene, possibly because of a read error. The rearrangement links TRBV6-4 to TRBJ2-5; tentative D call: TRBD2 (6 bases). The CDR3 extends over 12 amino acids. Germline assignment: CDR1 MRHNA and CDR2 SNTAGT. The chain's CDR3 is CASSEDGGIRHF. The CDR3 DNA follows: TGTGCCAGCAGTGAAGATGGGGGGATCAGGCACTTC.

V usage is TRBV5-6 and J usage is TRBJ1-2, with TRBD1 as a possible D gene (5 bases). This CDR3 is 13 amino acids long. Germline loops: CDR1 SGHDT, CDR2 YYEEEE. V lost 5 bases, J lost 4 bases, and 12 bases lay in between. CDR3 nucleotide sequence: TGTGCCAGCAGGCTGACGGGGGGCTATGGCTACACCTTC. Translating gives CASRLTGGYGYTF.

V is TRBV10-3 and J is TRBJ1-1; perhaps TRBD1 as D (5 bases). There are 17 residues in the CDR3. Looked up from germline, CDR1 is ENHRY and CDR2 is SYGVKD. The ends were cut back, 3 bases at V and 1 base at J, with 18 bases in the middle. The CDR3 DNA sequence: TGTGCCATCAGTGAACCACAGCAATATACAGGGAACACTGAAGCTTTCTTT. Translated: CAISEPQQYTGNTEAFF.

A few counts support this clone. This chain links TRBV29-1 with TRBJ2-7, with 9 bases that match TRBD2. Germline V lookup: CDR1 SQVTM, CDR2 ANQGSEA. Trimming removed 5 bases from V and 3 bases from J; junction bases left unmatched: 5. The CDR3 runs to 13 residues. The CDR3 loop reads CSVSGLASYEQYF. CDR3 DNA sequence: TGCAGCGTTTCAGGACTAGCGAGCTACGAGCAGTACTTC.

This clone appeared a single time. The chain carries TRBV4-1 and TRBJ2-1; 8 bases align to TRBD2. J gave up 10 bases and V 0 bases, and 2 bases lay outside the gene matches. Germline CDR1 reads MGHRA; CDR2 reads YSYEKL. The CDR3 sequence is 13 residues long. The CDR3 loop is CASSQDRGGEQFF. In DNA form, the CDR3 reads TGCGCCAGCAGCCAAGATCGGGGGGGGGAGCAGTTCTTC.

The V call is TRBV13, the J call TRBJ2-7, with 11 bases lining up with TRBD2. Germline assignment: CDR1 PRHDT and CDR2 FYEKMQ (reference sequence). J gave up 2 bases and V 8 bases, and 5 bases lay outside the gene matches. The CDR3 spans 14 residues. The chain's CDR3 is CASSLAGDPYEQYF. CDR3 sequence (DNA): TGTGCCAGCTCACTAGCGGGGGATCCCTACGAGCAGTACTTC. The full variable domain, rest sourced from reference TRBV13 and TRBJ2-7, is AAGVIQSPRHLIKEKRETATLKCYPIPRHDTVYWYQQGPGQDPQFLISFYEKMQSDKGSIPDRFSAQQFSDYHSELNMSSLELGDSALYFCASSLAGDPYEQYFGPGTRLTVT.

Only one count was recorded for this clone. The J gene is TRBJ2-1, the V gene TRBV5-1; 9 bases line up with TRBD2. Germline assignment: CDR1 SGHRS and CDR2 YFSETQ. Trimming cost V 5 bases and J 6 bases; bases outside gene matches: 9. CDR3 length: 15 residues. In nucleotides, the CDR3 is TGCGCCAGCAGTTTAGCGGGAGTCTTAAGCAATGAGCAGTTCTTC. Residues: CASSLAGVLSNEQFF.

The chain combines TRBV23-1 with TRBJ2-2, with 7 positions matching TRBD1. TRBV23-1 is recorded as an ORF, its role being uncertain. J was trimmed by 5 bases and V by 0 bases; bases with no gene match: 9. The CDR3 loop spans 17 amino acids. The CDR3 sequence is CASSQSWAGGRTGELFF. CDR3 coding DNA: TGCGCCAGCAGTCAATCGTGGGCAGGGGGAAGGACCGGGGAGCTGTTTTTT.

The chain carries TRBV2 and TRBJ1-5, with D perhaps matching TRBD1 (6 bases). There are 11 residues in the CDR3. CDR1 is SNHLY and CDR2 is FYNNEI in the germline V gene. The V end lost 4 bases, the J end lost 9 bases, and 7 bases lay between the germline ends. CDR3 DNA sequence: TGTGCCAGCAGTGGCAGGGGGCCCCAGCATTTT. The encoded protein is CASSGRGPQHF. Supplemented by reference TRBV2 and TRBJ1-5, the full variable domain reads EPEVTQTPSHQVTQMGQEVILRCVPISNHLYFYWYRQILGQKVEFLVSFYNNEISEKSEIFDDQFSVERPDGSNFTLKIRSTKLEDSAMYFCASSGRGPQHFGDGTRLSIL.

V and J are TRBV27 and TRBJ2-7, with 7 bases identical to TRBD1. Looked up from germline, CDR1 is MNHEY and CDR2 is SMNVEV (reference sequence). The CDR3 extends over 13 amino acids. V lost 3 bases, J lost 5 bases, and 4 bases stayed unmatched. CDR3 in amino acids: CASSLDRFDEQYF. The CDR3 DNA sequence: TGTGCCAGCAGTTTGGACAGGTTCGACGAGCAGTACTTC.

The chain carries TRBV7-6 and TRBJ2-7; TRBD2 is a possible D gene (6 bases). This CDR3 has 14 residues. Trimming cost V 3 bases and J 5 bases, with 14 bases left between them. Germline V gene lookup returns CDR1 SGHVS and CDR2 FNYEAQ. DNA for the CDR3: TGTGCCAGCAGCTTGACCGGTAGCGGAAACGAGCAGTACTTC. It specifies CASSLTGSGNEQYF.

The chain carries TRBV2 and TRBJ2-7, with a tentative D call TRBD1 (5 bases). This CDR3 contains 12 residues. Trimming stripped 3 bases from V and 6 bases from J, with 9 bases between. CDR1 and CDR2 from the germline V gene are SNHLY and FYNNEI. This chain's CDR3 is CASSDRALEQYF. CDR3 sequence (DNA): TGTGCCAGCAGTGACAGGGCACTCGAGCAGTACTTC.

In the case of this clone: The sample contains more than one DNA sequence encoding this CDR3. This chain connects TRBV27 to TRBJ2-7; maybe TRBD2 (6 bases). Germline loops: CDR1 MNHEY, CDR2 SMNVEV (reference sequence). The germline V and J ends were trimmed by 2 bases and 0 bases, with 11 bases remaining between them. The CDR3 totals 15 residues. CDR3 in amino acids: CASSLGRGSSYEQYF. The CDR3 bases are TGTGCCAGCAGTTTAGGGCGGGGCAGCTCCTACGAGCAGTACTTC.

The chain uses TRBV6-1 and TRBJ1-3; D uncertain. The CDR3 is 14 amino acids. V shed 6 bases and J shed 1 base, with 10 bases lying between them. CDR1 and CDR2 (germline): MNHNS, SASEGT. The CDR3 region is CASREYPSGNTIYF. The CDR3 nucleotides read TGTGCCAGCAGGGAGTACCCTTCTGGAAACACCATATATTTT.